This is a list of T cell receptor beta chains from one sample in a study of cytomegalovirus exposure and HLA in healthy donors. Only in-frame clones appear in the TCRdb table, and some are missing; sequencing was by immunoSEQ multiplex PCR. The repertoire holds tens of thousands of clones, with around 82% as singletons. Sequencing used PBMCs. Source of these receptors: a young woman in good health and CMV-seropositive. The CDR3 runs from the conserved cysteine through the conserved F or W. D genes are given only for firm matches. Size values are once, few and many counts, or a class for expanded clones, and some rows have none.

17	-	TRBV16	-	TRBJ2-2	TGTGCCAGCAGCCAATATGGTGCCTCGGCTCGGGTAGTGGAGCTGTTTTTT	CASSQYGASARVVELFF
14	-	TRBV7-9	-	TRBJ2-3	TGTGCCAGCAGCTATGGACAAAACACAGATACGCAGTATTTT	CASSYGQNTDTQYF
15	few	TRBV27	TRBD2	TRBJ2-7	TGTGCCAGCAGTCGGACGGGGACTAGCGTTGACGAGCAGTACTTC	CASSRTGTSVDEQYF
14	-	TRBV18	TRBD1	TRBJ2-7	TGTGCCAGCTCACCTTCCGAGGGGGCGTACGAGCAGTACTTC	CASSPSEGAYEQYF
13	-	TRBV7-8	-	TRBJ2-7	TGTGCCAGCAGCAGCCCCCGCTCCTACGAGCAGTACTTC	CASSSPRSYEQYF
15	-	TRBV7-2	TRBD2	TRBJ2-7	TGTGCCAGCGGCCCTTCGGGAGGAGGAAACTACGAGCAGTACTTC	CASGPSGGGNYEQYF
17	-	TRBV4-2	TRBD2	TRBJ2-5	TGTGCCAGCAGCCAAGGCACTAGCGGGGGGGCACTGGAGACCCAGTACTTC	CASSQGTSGGALETQYF
11	-	TRBV30	-	TRBJ2-1	TGTGCCTGGAGGTCTCAGAATGAGCAGTTCTTC	CAWRSQNEQFF
16	-	TRBV6-5	TRBD2	TRBJ2-5	TGTGCCAGCAGTTATCTAGCGGGGGGCCTCAGCGAGACCCAGTACTTC	CASSYLAGGLSETQYF
17	-	TRBV7-9	TRBD2	TRBJ2-2	TGTGCCAGCAGCCCAAGCCGGCTAGCGGGGGTGGCCGGGGAGCTGTTTTTT	CASSPSRLAGVAGELFF
14	-	TRBV7-9	-	TRBJ2-5	TGTGCCAGCAGCTTTAGACTGGGGCTGGAGACCCAGTACTTC	CASSFRLGLETQYF
15	few	TRBV28	-	TRBJ2-1	TGTGCCAGCACTCCAACTACCGGCCGGAACAATGAGCAGTTCTTC	CASTPTTGRNNEQFF
14	-	TRBV30	TRBD2	TRBJ2-2	TGTGCCTGGAGAACTAGCGGGGGGGCCGGGGAGCTGTTTTTT	CAWRTSGGAGELFF
14	-	TRBV7-9	-	TRBJ1-2	TGTGCCAGCAGCTTAGCGGGAGGATACTATGGCTACACCTTC	CASSLAGGYYGYTF
15	-	TRBV5-6	-	TRBJ2-3	TGTGCCAGCAGCTCGGAGGGTGGTAGCACAGATACGCAGTATTTT	CASSSEGGSTDTQYF
15	-	TRBV28	-	TRBJ1-2	TGTGCCAGCAGTCAGTCGGGGACAAGAGACTATGGCTACACCTTC	CASSQSGTRDYGYTF
15	-	TRBV6-5	-	TRBJ2-7	TGTGCCAGCAGTTACTCCTTAGGGGCTTCCCACGAGCAGTACTTC	CASSYSLGASHEQYF
15	-	TRBV5-4	-	TRBJ2-5	TGTGCCAGCAGCCCCACCCCGGGCGGGGTAGAGACCCAGTACTTC	CASSPTPGGVETQYF
15	-	TRBV19	TRBD1	TRBJ1-2	TGTGCCAGTAGTTTAACCGGGACAGGGGCCTATGGCTACACCTTC	CASSLTGTGAYGYTF
13	-	TRBV5-1	-	TRBJ2-5	TGCGCCAGCAGGTGGGATTGGACTGAGACCCAGTACTTC	CASRWDWTETQYF
15	-	TRBV6-6	-	TRBJ2-1	TGTGCCAGCAGTTACTCGAACCGAGCGTACAATGAGCAGTTCTTC	CASSYSNRAYNEQFF
13	-	TRBV28	-	TRBJ1-2	TGTGCCAGCAGTTTGGCGGACATGAATGGCTACACCTTC	CASSLADMNGYTF